The 7 T cell receptor beta chains below come from one sample, sequenced in a study of CXCR3 chemokines and chemotherapy response in bladder cancer. TCRdb analysed the PCR reads with MiXCR anew, one entry per CDR3 protein. The data contain 3,000 to 3,500 distinct CDR3 sequences, approximately 15% of them singletons. This material was acquired from a patient whose treatment included neoadjuvant chemotherapy. All receptors derive from a human donor with bladder cancer that did not respond to neoadjuvant chemotherapy.

This clonotype was seen at least ten times. The chain has TRBV12-3 or TRBV12-4 and TRBJ2-5; TRBD2 matches 11 bases. V gave up 6 bases and J gave up 2 bases; unmatched junction bases: 5. The CDR3 consists of 15 residues. In DNA, the CDR3 is TGTGCCAGCAGGAGGGGACTAGCGGAACAAGAGACCCAGTACTTC. Its protein is CASRRGLAEQETQYF.

The V gene is TRBV6-5, the J gene TRBJ2-7, with D perhaps TRBD1 (6 bases). CDR3 length: 15 residues. The ends were cut back, 0 bases at V and 5 bases at J, with 14 bases in the middle. From germline, CDR1 is MNHEY and CDR2 SVGAGI. The CDR3 loop reads CASSYSGAKGHEQYF. The CDR3 DNA reads TGTGCCAGCAGTTACTCGGGGGCGAAGGGGCACGAGCAGTACTTC.

Relative to its sample, this clonotype is medium-sized. V gene TRBV12-3 or TRBV12-4 combines with J gene TRBJ1-2, with D possibly TRBD1 on 6 matching bases. The CDR3 length is 13 residues. V dropped 6 bases and J dropped 6 bases, with 14 bases sitting between them. CDR3 in amino acids: CASSPTGSNGYTF. The CDR3 nucleotides read TGTGCCAGCAGCCCTACAGGGAGTAATGGCTACACCTTC.

This clonotype was recorded many times. The rearrangement joins TRBV12-3 or TRBV12-4 to TRBJ1-3, with unresolved D. The CDR3 has 16 residues. Trimming took 2 bases from V and 1 from J, leaving 12 bases between them. The CDR3 sequence: CASSLFGQFSGNTIYF. CDR3 bases: TGTGCCAGCAGTTTATTTGGGCAGTTTTCTGGAAACACCATATATTTT.

In this sample, this clonotype turned up many times. The gene calls are TRBV2 and TRBJ1-1, with a weak D call TRBD1 (6 bases). The germline V gene has CDR1 SNHLY and CDR2 FYNNEI. The V and J ends lost 0 bases and 5 bases respectively, with 13 bases between them. The CDR3 is made up of 15 amino acids. CDR3 protein: CASSEAGQRRTEAFF. The CDR3 DNA reads TGTGCCAGCAGTGAAGCAGGACAGAGACGGACTGAAGCTTTCTTT.

This clonotype is termed medium-sized. This chain uses TRBV16 with TRBJ2-1; D is possibly TRBD2 (6 bases). Per germline, CDR1 KGHSY and CDR2 FQNENV. The CDR3 totals 12 residues. The V end was cut by 2 bases, the J end by 8 bases, with 7 bases between. DNA for the CDR3: TGTGCCAGCAGCCAAGGGAGGCATGAGCAGTTCTTC. This translates into CASSQGRHEQFF.

V gene TRBV12-3 or TRBV12-4 combines with J gene TRBJ1-5; the D gene is possibly TRBD1 (6 bases). The ends were cut back, 3 bases at V and 4 bases at J, with 13 bases in the middle. The CDR3 covers 15 residues. The CDR3 spells CASSFWTEYNQPQHF. In DNA, the CDR3 is TGTGCCAGCAGTTTCTGGACAGAATATAATCAGCCCCAGCATTTT.